This T cell receptor (beta chain) was found in a study of OX40 agonist ivuxolimab in advanced cancers. Study in general: People who had prior anti-PD-1, anti-PD-L1 or anti-CTLA-4 therapy could take part, and approximately 43% had some.

Study findings and constraints: Expanded clones tended on average to be more numerous among CD8+ T cells than CD4+. Dose levels from 0.1 to 3.0 mg/kg saw CD4+ and CD8+ blood T cells expand clonally by week 6. In a subset of nonresponders, normalized T-cell clonal expansion was also low.

With respect to this clone: Its antigen is as yet unknown.

The CDR3 has 14 amino acids. Per germline, CDR1 SEHNR and CDR2 FQNEAQ (reference sequence). Between the trimmed V and J ends, which lost 3 bases and 5 bases, there was a span of 12 bases. Here immunoSEQ multiplex PCR was the method, and the copy in TCRdb shows in-frame clones only, minus some. The sample gives about 50,000 clones, 80% to 85% of which show up once; more than 5.5% is in the top ten. This clonotype was obtained from an adult with an advanced solid tumor such as melanoma, head and neck, liver or kidney cancer. Sequencing used CD4+ or CD8+ T cells sorted from blood, obtained in a trial of the OX40 agonist ivuxolimab. The chain carries TRBV7-9 and TRBJ2-3, with D possibly TRBD1 on 5 matching bases. CDR3 nucleotides: TGTGCCAGCAGCTTCCAGGTTCAGGGAGATACGCAGTATTTT. Protein: CASSFQVQGDTQYF.